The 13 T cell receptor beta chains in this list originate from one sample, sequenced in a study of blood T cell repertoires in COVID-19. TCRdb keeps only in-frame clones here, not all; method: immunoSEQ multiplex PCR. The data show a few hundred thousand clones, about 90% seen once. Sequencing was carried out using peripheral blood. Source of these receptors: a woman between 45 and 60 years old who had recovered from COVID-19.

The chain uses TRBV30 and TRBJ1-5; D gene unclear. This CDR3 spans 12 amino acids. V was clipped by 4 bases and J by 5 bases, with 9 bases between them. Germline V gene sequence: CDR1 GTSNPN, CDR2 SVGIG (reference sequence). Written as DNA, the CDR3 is TGTGCCTGGACTCTTCCGGATCAGCCCCAGCATTTT. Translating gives CAWTLPDQPQHF.

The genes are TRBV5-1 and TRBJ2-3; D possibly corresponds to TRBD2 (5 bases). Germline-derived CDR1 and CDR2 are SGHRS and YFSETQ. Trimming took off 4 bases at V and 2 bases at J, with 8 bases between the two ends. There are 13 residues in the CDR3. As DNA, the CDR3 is TGCGCCAGCAGCCCCGGGATCACAGATACGCAGTATTTT. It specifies CASSPGITDTQYF.

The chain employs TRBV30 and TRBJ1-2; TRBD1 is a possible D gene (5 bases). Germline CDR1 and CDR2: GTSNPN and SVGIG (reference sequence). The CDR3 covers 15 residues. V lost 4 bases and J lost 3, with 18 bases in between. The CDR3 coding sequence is TGTGCCTGGAACAAGGGCGCCCAAGGGGACTATGGCTACACCTTC. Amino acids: CAWNKGAQGDYGYTF. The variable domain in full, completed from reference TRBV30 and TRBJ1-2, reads SQTIHQWPATLVQPVGSPLSLECTVEGTSNPNLYWYRQAAGRGLQLLFYSVGIGQISSEVPQNLSASRPQDRQFILSSKKLLLSDSGFYLCAWNKGAQGDYGYTFGSGTRLTVV.

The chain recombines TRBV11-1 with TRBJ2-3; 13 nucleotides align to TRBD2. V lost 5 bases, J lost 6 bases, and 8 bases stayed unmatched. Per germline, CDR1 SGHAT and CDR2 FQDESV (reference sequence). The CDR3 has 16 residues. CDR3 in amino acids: CASSPQLAGGRDTQYF. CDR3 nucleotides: TGTGCCAGCAGCCCCCAACTAGCGGGAGGGCGGGATACGCAGTATTTT.

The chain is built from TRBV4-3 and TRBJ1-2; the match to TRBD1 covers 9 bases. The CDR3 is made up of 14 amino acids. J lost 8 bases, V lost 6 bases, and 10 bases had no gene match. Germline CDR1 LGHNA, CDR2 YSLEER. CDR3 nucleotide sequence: TGCGCCAGCAGTACCGGGACAGGGAGTTACGGCTACACCTTC. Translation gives CASSTGTGSYGYTF.

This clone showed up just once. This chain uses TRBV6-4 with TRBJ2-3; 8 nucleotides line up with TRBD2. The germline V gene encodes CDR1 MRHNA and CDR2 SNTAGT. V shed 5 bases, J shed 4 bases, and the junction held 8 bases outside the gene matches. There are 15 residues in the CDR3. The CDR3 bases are TGTGCCAGCAGTCCAGCGGGAGTTTTGGCAGATACGCAGTATTTT. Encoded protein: CASSPAGVLADTQYF.

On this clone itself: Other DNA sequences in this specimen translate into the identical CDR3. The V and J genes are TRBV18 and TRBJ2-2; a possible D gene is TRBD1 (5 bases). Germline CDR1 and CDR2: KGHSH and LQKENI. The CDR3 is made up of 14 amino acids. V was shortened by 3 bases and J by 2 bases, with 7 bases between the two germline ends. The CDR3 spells CASSPQGNTGELFF. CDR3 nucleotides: TGTGCCAGCTCACCCCAGGGCAACACCGGGGAGCTGTTTTTT.

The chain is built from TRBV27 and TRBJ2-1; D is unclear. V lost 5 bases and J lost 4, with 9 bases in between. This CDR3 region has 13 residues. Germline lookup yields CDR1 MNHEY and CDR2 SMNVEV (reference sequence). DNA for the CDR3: TGTGCCAGCAGTGTCGACACTTACAATGAGCAGTTCTTC. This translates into CASSVDTYNEQFF.

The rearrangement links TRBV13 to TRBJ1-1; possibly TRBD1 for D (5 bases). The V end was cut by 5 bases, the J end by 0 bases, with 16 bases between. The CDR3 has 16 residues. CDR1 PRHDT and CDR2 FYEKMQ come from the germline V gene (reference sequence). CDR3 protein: CASSRGEWGMNTEAFF. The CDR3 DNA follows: TGTGCCAGCAGCCGCGGGGAATGGGGGATGAACACTGAAGCTTTCTTT.

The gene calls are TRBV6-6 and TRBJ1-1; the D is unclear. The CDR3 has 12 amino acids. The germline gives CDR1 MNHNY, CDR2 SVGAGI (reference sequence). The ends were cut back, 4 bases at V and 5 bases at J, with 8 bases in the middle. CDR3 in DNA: TGTGCCAGCAGTTTTCAGGTTACTGAAGCTTTCTTT. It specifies CASSFQVTEAFF.

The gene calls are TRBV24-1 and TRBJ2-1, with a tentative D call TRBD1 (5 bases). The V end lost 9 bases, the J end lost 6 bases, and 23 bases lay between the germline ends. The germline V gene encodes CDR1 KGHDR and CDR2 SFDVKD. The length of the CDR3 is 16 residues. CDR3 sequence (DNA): TGTGCCACCGATAGCCATGGGGCGAGTGGCCGCAATGAGCAGTTCTTC. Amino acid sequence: CATDSHGASGRNEQFF.

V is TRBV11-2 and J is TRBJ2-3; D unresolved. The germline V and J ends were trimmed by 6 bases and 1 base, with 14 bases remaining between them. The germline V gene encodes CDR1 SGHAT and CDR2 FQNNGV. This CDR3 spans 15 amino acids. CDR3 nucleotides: TGTGCCAGCAGTCCCCCGGGTGGAGGCACAGATACGCAGTATTTT. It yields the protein CASSPPGGGTDTQYF.

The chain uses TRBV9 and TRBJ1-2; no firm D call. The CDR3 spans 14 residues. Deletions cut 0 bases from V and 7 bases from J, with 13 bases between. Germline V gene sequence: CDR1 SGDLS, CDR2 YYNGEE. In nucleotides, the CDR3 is TGTGCCAGCAGCGTAGTTACAAGGGAGAGTGGCTACACCTTC. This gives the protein CASSVVTRESGYTF.